Below are 15 T cell receptor beta chains sequenced from a single sample in a study of regulatory and conventional T cells in RAG deficiency. TCRdb's copy holds only in-frame clones and misses some; the assay was immunoSEQ multiplex PCR. Counted here are roughly 28,000 clones, 90% to 95% occurring once; the ten biggest clones make up around 0.2%. Conventional CD4+ T cells were sorted from blood as CD25-low CD127-high cells. These data are also associated with another study on regulatory T cells. That source notes: The PCR used 52 TRBV and 13 TRBJ primers.

Sequenced material: CD25- CD4+ T cells sorted from blood. The receptor set was obtained from a human donor in good health.

V gene TRBV19 combines with J gene TRBJ2-7, with D unclear. V lost 3 bases and J lost 6, with 6 bases in between. The CDR3 spans 11 residues. The germline V gene has CDR1 LNHDA and CDR2 SQIVND (reference sequence). CDR3 region: CASSMFGEQYF. The CDR3 DNA reads as TGTGCCAGTAGTATGTTCGGCGAGCAGTACTTC.

V and J are TRBV6-6 and TRBJ1-2; D is possibly TRBD1 (6 bases). V shed 7 bases and J shed 7 bases, with 25 bases lying between them. Germline V CDR1 and CDR2: MNHNY, SVGAGI (reference sequence). The CDR3 has 16 residues. The CDR3 here is CASTLRGTRVEIGYTF. The CDR3, as DNA: TGTGCCAGCACCTTAAGGGGGACCAGGGTAGAAATTGGCTACACCTTC.

Comment on this clone: Other DNA sequences from this sample encode an identical CDR3 as well. The rearrangement uses TRBV19 and TRBJ2-7; 10 nucleotides match TRBD1. This CDR3 spans 13 amino acids. CDR1 LNHDA and CDR2 SQIVND come from the germline V gene (reference sequence). The trim removed 4 bases at V and 3 bases at J, leaving 0 bases unmatched. The CDR3 DNA follows: TGTGCCAGTAGTAGGGACAGGGGCTACGAGCAGTACTTC. Residues: CASSRDRGYEQYF.

This chain links TRBV5-4 with TRBJ2-1; tentative D call: TRBD2 (5 bases). V was cut by 4 bases and J by 0 bases, with 11 bases left in between. The CDR3 length is 15 residues. The germline gives CDR1 SGHNT, CDR2 YYREEE (reference sequence). CDR3 region: CASSRPGSSYNEQFF. CDR3 bases: TGTGCCAGCAGCCGACCGGGGAGCTCCTACAATGAGCAGTTCTTC.

The chain carries TRBV15 and TRBJ2-1; D remains ambiguous. CDR1 and CDR2 from the germline V gene are LNHNV and YYDKDF (reference sequence). V was pared by 0 bases and J by 0 bases, with 9 bases between. This CDR3 contains 16 residues. CDR3 in DNA: TGTGCCACCAGCAGAGATACCCCGAGCTCCTACAATGAGCAGTTCTTC. It specifies CATSRDTPSSYNEQFF. Together with reference TRBV15 and TRBJ2-1, the CDR3 gives the full variable domain: DAMVIQNPRYQVTQFGKPVTLSCSQTLNHNVMYWYQQKSSQAPKLLFHYYDKDFNNEADTPDNFQSRRPNTSFCFLDIRSPGLGDTAMYLCATSRDTPSSYNEQFFGPGTRLTVL.

The rearrangement links TRBV5-1 to TRBJ2-1, with D possibly being TRBD2 (5 bases). V lost 4 bases to trimming and J lost 4 bases, with 21 bases between them. This CDR3 has 17 amino acids. Germline-derived CDR1 and CDR2 are SGHRS and YFSETQ. Written as DNA, the CDR3 is TGCGCCAGCAGCCAACTAGTGATGGCCTCACCGTACAATGAGCAGTTCTTC. Protein product: CASSQLVMASPYNEQFF.

This clone was detected only once. The CDR3 sequence: CASSLAREAADTQYF. The CDR3 DNA reads as TGCGCCAGCAGCTTGGCCCGCGAGGCGGCAGATACGCAGTATTTT. This chain uses TRBV5-1 with TRBJ2-3; D not resolved. The CDR3 loop spans 15 amino acids. Between the trimmed V and J ends, which lost 0 bases and 4 bases, there was a span of 12 bases. The V gene's germline CDR1 is SGHRS and CDR2 YFSETQ.

The chain employs TRBV27 and TRBJ1-5; D may be TRBD1 (5 bases). CDR3 length: 15 residues. Germline V gene sequence: CDR1 MNHEY, CDR2 SMNVEV (reference sequence). Trimming cost V 10 bases and J 2 bases, with 18 bases left between them. The CDR3 DNA follows: TGTGCCACCTCGAGGTCGGGGGTACGCAATCAGCCCCAGCATTTT. It is translated as CATSRSGVRNQPQHF.

The rearrangement links TRBV19 to TRBJ1-5; 10 bases are shared with TRBD1. V shed 5 bases and J 4 bases; nucleotides not matched to a gene: 5. The CDR3 is 15 amino acids. The germline CDR1 and CDR2 sequences are LNHDA and SQIVND (reference sequence). The CDR3 reads CASSLRTGGNQPQHF. CDR3 DNA: TGTGCCAGTAGTCTGAGGACAGGGGGAAATCAGCCCCAGCATTTT.

This clone was counted a single time. V and J are TRBV21-1 and TRBJ1-1; TRBD1, the table's D call, lacks a check against the DNA. TRBV21-1 is a pseudogene segment. This CDR3 has 12 amino acids. CDR3 bases: TGTGCCAGCAAAACCCACAGGCAAGGAGCTTTCTTT. This gives the protein CASKTHRQGAFF.

J is TRBJ1-5 and V is TRBV5-4; TRBD1 aligns across 8 bases. Germline V lookup: CDR1 SGHNT, CDR2 YYREEE (reference sequence). There are 15 residues in the CDR3. J gave up 7 bases and V 0 bases, and 6 bases lay outside the gene matches. CDR3: CASSLDQGAGQPQHF. CDR3 DNA: TGTGCCAGCAGCTTGGATCAGGGGGCCGGGCAGCCCCAGCATTTT.

This chain uses TRBV18 with TRBJ1-1; 7 positions agree with TRBD1. Germline CDR1 KGHSH, CDR2 LQKENI. CDR3 length equals 15 residues. V gave up 3 bases and J gave up 2 bases; unmatched junction bases: 6. Written as DNA, the CDR3 is TGTGCCAGCTCACCCGGGGACAGTCTAAACACTGAAGCTTTCTTT. Protein sequence: CASSPGDSLNTEAFF. The entire variable domain, with the rest obtained from reference TRBV18 and TRBJ1-1, is as follows: NAGVMQNPRHLVRRRGQEARLRCSPMKGHSHVYWYRQLPEEGLKFMVYLQKENIIDESGMPKERFSAEFPKEGPSILRIQQVVRGDSAAYFCASSPGDSLNTEAFFGQGTRLTVV.

This sequence joins TRBV5-1 and TRBJ2-5; 16 nucleotides match TRBD2. Germline assignment: CDR1 SGHRS and CDR2 YFSETQ. With 4 bases clipped from V and 5 bases from J, the junction kept 5 bases outside the gene matches. The CDR3 length is 16 residues. The CDR3, as DNA: TGCGCCAGCAGCGACGGGACTAGCGGGGGGGCGGAGACCCAGTACTTC. Its protein product is CASSDGTSGGAETQYF.

This chain connects TRBV2 to TRBJ1-2; D call uncertain. Germline CDR1 reads SNHLY; CDR2 reads FYNNEI. V lost 0 bases and J 8 bases, leaving 10 bases between the germline ends. This CDR3 contains 13 residues. CDR3 amino acids: CASSEAQVSGYTF. The CDR3 region has the DNA TGTGCCAGCAGTGAAGCGCAGGTGTCCGGCTACACCTTC.

The rearrangement joins TRBV10-2 to TRBJ2-5; possibly TRBD1 for D (5 bases). Germline V gene data show CDR1 as WSHSY and CDR2 as SAAADI. Trimming took 2 bases from V and 4 from J, leaving 14 bases between them. The CDR3 contains 15 residues. The CDR3 region has the DNA TGCGCCAGCAGTGAGAAAGCCTGGGGCGGAGAGACCCAGTACTTC. This gives the protein CASSEKAWGGETQYF.